A single sample is the source of the 15 T cell receptor beta chains below, sequenced in a study of cytomegalovirus exposure and HLA in healthy donors. The PCR employed 60 Vbeta primers together with 13 Jbeta primers. Clones were read by immunoSEQ multiplex PCR, and TCRdb kept only the in-frame ones, dropping some. Altogether 150,000 to 200,000 clones are present, 70% to 80% being singletons, with the ten largest covering 0.69%. Sequencing was done on a sample of PBMCs. The origin of the receptors is a woman in her 40s in good health and CMV-seronegative.

V and J are TRBV2 and TRBJ1-3; weak D call: TRBD1 (5 bases). Trimming left V 4 bases short and J 0 bases short, with 10 bases between. This CDR3 region has 15 residues. Germline-derived CDR1 and CDR2 are SNHLY and FYNNEI. Here the CDR3 DNA reads TGTGCCAGCAGTGGGACACTCAACTCTGGAAACACCATATATTTT. This gives the protein CASSGTLNSGNTIYF.

This clone was counted a few times. The J gene is TRBJ2-7, the V gene TRBV4-2, with TRBD2 matching 10 bases. There are 16 residues in the CDR3. Germline trimming cut 3 bases from V and 2 bases from J; bases unmatched to any gene: 7. Germline values: CDR1 LGHNA, CDR2 YNFKEQ. CDR3 nucleotides: TGTGCCAGCAGCCAGTCTAGCGGGAGCCGAGCCTACGAGCAGTACTTC. It specifies CASSQSSGSRAYEQYF.

This clone was recorded once. The chain couples TRBV30 to TRBJ1-2, with 8 bases matching TRBD1. V shed 2 bases and J 5 bases; nucleotides not matched to a gene: 4. The length of the CDR3 is 13 residues. The V gene's germline CDR1 is GTSNPN and CDR2 SVGIG (reference sequence). In nucleotides, the CDR3 is TGTGCCTGGAGTAGGTACAGGGGGTATGGCTACACCTTC. Its protein product is CAWSRYRGYGYTF. Full variable domain (missing parts from reference TRBV30 and TRBJ1-2): SQTIHQWPATLVQPVGSPLSLECTVEGTSNPNLYWYRQAAGRGLQLLFYSVGIGQISSEVPQNLSASRPQDRQFILSSKKLLLSDSGFYLCAWSRYRGYGYTFGSGTRLTVV.

The V gene is TRBV5-6, the J gene TRBJ1-3; D remains unclear. Germline CDR1 and CDR2: SGHDT and YYEEEE. V was cut by 3 bases and J by 0 bases, with 7 bases left in between. The length of the CDR3 is 14 residues. In nucleotides, the CDR3 is TGTGCCAGCAGCTCGGGGAGCTCTGGAAACACCATATATTTT. Translation gives CASSSGSSGNTIYF. The full variable domain, in which reference TRBV5-6 and TRBJ1-3 provide the parts outside the CDR3, is DAGVTQSPTHLIKTRGQQVTLRCSPKSGHDTVSWYQQALGQGPQFIFQYYEEEERQRGNFPDRFSGHQFPNYSSELNVNALLLGDSALYLCASSSGSSGNTIYFGEGSWLTVV.

With respect to this clone: The sample has other DNA sequences that encode this CDR3 too. V usage is TRBV5-1 and J usage is TRBJ1-2; 8 bases agree with TRBD1. This CDR3 spans 14 amino acids. The V segment lost 4 bases and the J segment 3 bases; nucleotides outside the gene matches: 5. Germline-derived CDR1 and CDR2 are SGHRS and YFSETQ. The CDR3 protein is CASSLGQGDYGYTF. CDR3 in DNA: TGCGCCAGCAGCCTTGGACAGGGAGACTATGGCTACACCTTC.

The chain is built from TRBV7-3 and TRBJ2-1; 11 bases line up with TRBD2. The length of the CDR3 is 16 residues. CDR1 SGHTA and CDR2 FQGTGA come from the germline V gene. The junction had 9 bases not matched to a gene; V was cut back by 4 bases and J by 7 bases. The CDR3 coding sequence is TGTGCCAGCAGCTACGGACTAGCGGGCCTAGCTAATGAGCAGTTCTTC. Translating it yields CASSYGLAGLANEQFF.

This chain uses TRBV6-1 with TRBJ1-1, with a possible D match to TRBD1 (5 bases). The CDR3 extends over 13 amino acids. The germline CDR1 and CDR2 sequences are MNHNS and SASEGT. The germline V and J ends were trimmed by 11 bases and 5 bases, with 18 bases remaining between them. The CDR3 DNA reads TGTGCCGAAGCAGCAGGGCGTTGGACTGAAGCTTTCTTT. Its translation is CAEAAGRWTEAFF.

Here the CDR3 reads CASSSTGLGDTQYF. The CDR3 nucleotides read TGTGCCAGCAGTTCGACAGGGTTAGGAGATACGCAGTATTTT. J is TRBJ2-3 and V is TRBV28; 7 bases agree with TRBD1. V lost 4 bases to trimming and J lost 5 bases; unmatched junction nucleotides: 6. Germline CDR1 MDHEN, CDR2 SYDVKM. The CDR3 extends over 14 amino acids. The full variable domain, completed using reference TRBV28 and TRBJ2-3, is DVKVTQSSRYLVKRTGEKVFLECVQDMDHENMFWYRQDPGLGLRLIYFSYDVKMKEKGDIPEGYSVSREKKERFSLILESASTNQTSMYLCASSSTGLGDTQYFGPGTRLTVL.

The chain recombines TRBV2 with TRBJ2-7; D is possibly TRBD1 (6 bases). The germline CDR1 and CDR2 sequences are SNHLY and FYNNEI. The V gene lost 3 bases and the J gene lost 3 bases, with 9 bases spanning the gap. The CDR3 covers 13 residues. Here the CDR3 reads CASSDRTVYEQYF. DNA of the CDR3: TGTGCCAGCAGTGACAGGACAGTCTACGAGCAGTACTTC.

As to this clone: Within the sample, other DNA sequences also encode this same CDR3. This sequence joins TRBV30 and TRBJ2-7; D is possibly TRBD1 (6 bases). The V end was cut by 0 bases, the J end by 6 bases, with 18 bases between. The germline V gene has CDR1 GTSNPN and CDR2 SVGIG (reference sequence). This CDR3 contains 15 residues. The CDR3: CAWSVLRQGFGEQYF. The CDR3 region has the DNA TGTGCCTGGAGTGTATTAAGGCAGGGGTTTGGCGAGCAGTACTTC.

This rearrangement joins TRBV6-1 to TRBJ2-1, with TRBD1 matching 11 bases. Trimming at V came to 6 bases and at J to 7 bases, leaving 8 bases not matched to a gene. The CDR3 extends over 15 amino acids. Germline V lookup: CDR1 MNHNS, CDR2 SASEGT. The DNA for the CDR3 is TGTGCCAGCAGGTCAGGGACAGGGGGATGGAATGAGCAGTTCTTC. This codes for CASRSGTGGWNEQFF.

The chain uses TRBV7-2 and TRBJ1-5; no clear D. V lost 3 bases to trimming and J lost 2 bases, with 8 bases between them. The CDR3 covers 14 residues. Germline V gives CDR1 SGHTA, CDR2 FQGNSA. DNA for the CDR3: TGTGCCAGCAGCTTCGGAGATGGCAATCAGCCCCAGCATTTT. Amino acid sequence: CASSFGDGNQPQHF. Full variable domain (rest looked up from reference TRBV7-2 and TRBJ1-5): GAGVSQSPSNKVTEKGKDVELRCDPISGHTALYWYRQSLGQGLEFLIYFQGNSAPDKSGLPSDRFSAERTGGSVSTLTIQRTQQEDSAVYLCASSFGDGNQPQHFGDGTRLSIL.

V gene TRBV7-2 combines with J gene TRBJ1-4; TRBD1 matches 10 bases. This CDR3 comprises 16 residues. J gave up 8 bases and V 2 bases, and 8 bases lay outside the gene matches. Germline CDR1 reads SGHTA; CDR2 reads FQGNSA. CDR3 nucleotides: TGTGCCAGCAGCTTAATGGACAGGGGGGCCGGCGAAAAACTGTTTTTT. The encoded protein is CASSLMDRGAGEKLFF.

The chain is built from TRBV6-1 and TRBJ1-2; a possible D gene is TRBD1 (6 bases). The V end lost 3 bases, the J end lost 7 bases, and 12 bases lay between the germline ends. Germline V gives CDR1 MNHNS, CDR2 SASEGT. This CDR3 comprises 13 residues. The CDR3 nucleotides are TGTGCCAGCAGTGATGTGGGGGCCTGTGGCTACACCTTC. Its protein is CASSDVGACGYTF.

The chain joins TRBV2 to TRBJ2-1, with a tentative D call TRBD2 (6 bases). V lost 7 bases, J lost 7 bases, and 11 bases lay in between. Germline lookup yields CDR1 SNHLY and CDR2 FYNNEI. This CDR3 has 12 residues. CDR3 in DNA: TGTGCCAGCACCCGGGACTCTAATGAGCAGTTCTTC. Residues: CASTRDSNEQFF.